Listed below are T cell receptor beta chains from one sample, sequenced in a study of graft-versus-host responses after intestinal transplantation. Repertoires were generated with immunoSEQ multiplex PCR, while TCRdb's copy carries only in-frame clones and drops some. The sample has 100,000 to 120,000 clones, 93% seen once. For these receptors, no antigen is known. Here the sequenced sample was unstimulated CD8+ T cells sorted from spleen or lymph node cells, taken before intestinal transplant. The receptors stem from a human donor who received an intestinal transplant. Both conserved end residues are part of each CDR3. D genes are given only for firm matches. Part of the rows lack a size; the others show once, few, many or a class for expanded clones.

clone_size,j_call,d_call,v_call,cdr3_aa,cdr3_nt
.,TRBJ1-1,.,TRBV6-1,CASSVSNTEAFF,TGTGCCAGCAGTGTATCGAACACTGAAGCTTTCTTT
.,TRBJ2-7,.,TRBV9,CASSVGSSQAYEQYF,TGTGCCAGCAGCGTAGGTTCTAGCCAAGCCTACGAGCAGTACTTC
.,TRBJ1-1,.,TRBV28,CASSLIGVQNTEAFF,TGTGCCAGCAGTTTAATAGGGGTTCAAAACACTGAAGCTTTCTTT
.,TRBJ2-1,.,TRBV7-9,CASSLRAGEQFF,TGTGCCAGCAGCTTAAGGGCGGGAGAGCAGTTCTTC
.,TRBJ2-3,.,TRBV7-4,CASSLPGPPRPDTQYF,TGTGCCAGCAGCCTACCGGGACCCCCGAGACCCGATACGCAGTATTTT
.,TRBJ2-7,.,TRBV6-6,CATGDSYEQYF,TGTGCCACAGGGGACTCCTACGAGCAGTACTTC
.,TRBJ2-4,.,TRBV10-3,CAISENRDTRKNIQYF,TGTGCCATCAGTGAGAACAGGGATACTAGAAAAAACATTCAGTACTTC
.,TRBJ1-1,TRBD1,TRBV7-6,CASSSPGQGTEAFF,TGTGCCAGCAGCTCTCCGGGACAGGGGACTGAAGCTTTCTTT
.,TRBJ2-7,TRBD2,TRBV7-7,CASSTSPGLAYEQYF,TGTGCTAGCAGCACCTCACCGGGACTAGCCTACGAGCAGTACTTC
.,TRBJ2-1,.,TRBV19,CASSIYSGGVYNEQFF,TGTGCCAGTAGTATATACAGTGGGGGCGTGTACAATGAGCAGTTCTTC
.,TRBJ2-7,TRBD1,TRBV19,CASSIGPRQGTYEQYF,TGTGCCAGTAGTATCGGCCCCCGACAGGGTACCTACGAGCAGTACTTC
.,TRBJ2-7,TRBD2,TRBV6-5,CASSSGTSGISYEQYF,TGTGCCAGCAGTTCGGGGACTAGCGGGATCTCCTACGAGCAGTACTTC
.,TRBJ2-3,TRBD1,TRBV30,CASTGDTDTQYF,TGTGCCTCGACAGGGGACACAGATACGCAGTATTTT
.,TRBJ2-3,TRBD2,TRBV23-1,CASSQLGSGGYTQYF,TGCGCCAGCAGTCAATTGGGGTCGGGGGGATATACGCAGTATTTT
.,TRBJ1-1,.,TRBV9,CASSAEDRQADEAFF,TGTGCCAGCAGCGCTGAGGACCGACAGGCTGACGAAGCTTTCTTT
.,TRBJ2-7,.,TRBV11-2,CASSLAGRPYF,TGTGCCAGCAGCTTAGCCGGACGTCCGTACTTC
.,TRBJ2-2,.,TRBV5-1,CASSLGGAGELFF,TGCGCCAGCAGCTTGGGGGGGGCCGGGGAGCTGTTTTTT
.,TRBJ2-3,TRBD2,TRBV4-2,CASSQAGLAGGSTDTQYF,TGTGCCAGCAGCCAGGCCGGACTAGCGGGAGGGAGCACAGATACGCAGTATTTT
.,TRBJ2-3,.,TRBV28,CASSVLVWDTQYF,TGTGCCAGCAGTGTGCTAGTCTGGGATACGCAGTATTTT
.,TRBJ2-3,.,TRBV6-5,CASSWVQETSTDTQYF,TGTGCCAGCAGTTGGGTACAGGAGACTAGCACAGATACGCAGTATTTT
.,TRBJ2-1,.,TRBV9,CASSAPPSSYNEQFF,TGTGCCAGCAGCGCCCCACCGAGCTCCTACAATGAGCAGTTCTTC
few,TRBJ1-2,TRBD1,TRBV4-1,CASRQTGGEGYTF,TGCGCCAGCAGGCAGACAGGGGGGGAGGGCTACACCTTC
.,TRBJ1-1,.,TRBV2,CASTGGENTEAFF,TGTGCCAGCACTGGCGGTGAGAACACTGAAGCTTTCTTT
.,TRBJ1-5,.,TRBV27,CASSSRVDNQPQHF,TGTGCCAGCAGTTCCAGGGTTGACAATCAGCCCCAGCATTTT
few,TRBJ1-2,TRBD1,TRBV5-1,CASSKEQGAQGYTF,TGCGCCAGCAGCAAAGAACAGGGGGCGCAAGGCTACACCTTC
.,TRBJ2-2,.,TRBV19,CASSIAPNTGELFF,TGTGCCAGTAGTATAGCCCCCAACACCGGGGAGCTGTTTTTT
.,TRBJ1-5,TRBD1,TRBV30,CAWAETGVNNQPQHF,TGTGCCTGGGCGGAGACAGGGGTGAACAATCAGCCCCAGCATTTT
.,TRBJ1-1,.,TRBV7-9,CASSFAGFAATEAFF,TGTGCCAGCAGCTTCGCCGGATTTGCGGCCACTGAAGCTTTCTTT
.,TRBJ1-4,.,TRBV6-6,CASSYGSANEKLFF,TGTGCCAGCAGTTACGGTTCGGCTAATGAAAAACTGTTTTTT
few,TRBJ2-1,.,TRBV13,CASSRQRNEQFF,TGTGCCAGCAGCCGACAGCGCAATGAGCAGTTCTTC
.,TRBJ2-1,.,TRBV9,CASSVEGGEQFF,TGTGCCAGCAGCGTAGAAGGGGGTGAGCAGTTCTTC
.,TRBJ2-7,.,TRBV29-1,CSAGGTVDYEQYF,TGCAGCGCTGGAGGGACAGTAGACTACGAGCAGTACTTC
.,TRBJ2-1,.,TRBV19,CASSIDLGNDEQFF,TGTGCCAGTAGTATAGATCTCGGGAACGATGAGCAGTTCTTC
.,TRBJ2-2,.,TRBV7-2,CASSLNTGELFF,TGTGCCAGCAGCCTTAACACCGGGGAGCTGTTTTTT
.,TRBJ2-1,TRBD2,TRBV7-6,CASSLVRAGTSRLNNEQFF,TGTGCCAGCAGCTTAGTAAGGGCTGGGACTAGCCGCCTCAACAATGAGCAGTTCTTC
.,TRBJ2-7,.,TRBV5-1,CASSFVEGAYEQYF,TGCGCCAGCAGCTTTGTGGAGGGAGCCTACGAGCAGTACTTC
.,TRBJ2-7,.,TRBV6-1,CASSASTGSSYEQYF,TGTGCCAGCAGTGCCTCGACGGGGAGCTCCTACGAGCAGTACTTC
.,TRBJ2-1,TRBD2,TRBV9,CASSQGLAGTRGDEQFF,TGTGCCAGCAGCCAGGGGCTAGCGGGAACTCGGGGTGATGAGCAGTTCTTC
.,TRBJ2-7,TRBD2,TRBV9,CASSVGLAGFEQYF,TGTGCCAGCAGCGTAGGTCTAGCGGGCTTTGAGCAGTACTTC
.,TRBJ2-5,.,TRBV9,CASSAGEGPREETQYF,TGTGCCAGCAGCGCGGGTGAGGGGCCCCGCGAAGAGACCCAGTACTTC
.,TRBJ2-7,.,TRBV10-2,CASSAGHPDYEQYF,TGCGCCAGCAGCGCGGGCCATCCGGACTACGAGCAGTACTTC
.,TRBJ1-1,.,TRBV4-1,CASSQQPGTDTEAFF,TGCGCCAGCAGCCAACAACCCGGGACGGACACTGAAGCTTTCTTT